The TCR gamma chain under discussion was sequenced for a study of γδ T cells in repeated Plasmodium falciparum infection. Looking at the study overall: Donors had four controlled P. falciparum NF54 infections over approximately 640 days. Some Malian samples span acute malaria episodes; others come from no-transmission periods.

The V gene's germline CDR1 is EGSTGY and CDR2 YDSYTSSV. This CDR3 contains 16 residues. The trim removed 0 bases at V and 4 bases at J, leaving 12 bases unmatched. Notes on the study in general: Vgamma9/Vdelta2+ repertoires stayed stably polyclonal over time and infection.

There are many counts of this clone. The antigen is undetermined. TCRdb redid clone calling on the multiplex PCR reads using CATT. The data contain around 14,000 gamma-chain clones, around 1.6% of them seen just once; the ten biggest clones take up 28%. Flow sorting of PBMC yielded separate Vgamma9/Vdelta2+ and Vdelta2-negative gammadelta T cell populations for bulk repertoire analysis. The source is a pool of human donors (malaria-infected and uninfected, not separated). V is TRGV4 and J is TRGJ1 or TRGJ2. The sequencing sample was made of gamma-delta T cells from blood. DNA of the CDR3: TGTGCCACCTGGGATGGGCCACTTAAGAGGTATTATAAGAAACTCTTT. Amino acids: CATWDGPLKRYYKKLF.